Shown below are 7 T cell receptor beta chains from a single sample sequenced in a study of post-analysis software for immune sequencing data. Notes on the study in general: When patients were compared with controls, 4 or 5 TRBV segments were more frequent, TRBV5-6, TRBV5-1 and TRBV20-1 among them.

cDNA libraries of TCR beta carried unique molecular identifiers. TCRdb passed the PCR reads through MiXCR, listing each CDR3 protein once. The table lists about 500,000 distinct CDR3 sequences, approximately 45% of them singletons. These receptors' antigens are unknown. Material for sequencing was blood. All receptors come from a girl aged 10 to 17 with multiple sclerosis.

The chain couples TRBV29-1 to TRBJ2-1, with TRBD2 matching over 7 bases. V gave up 4 bases and J gave up 10 bases; unmatched junction bases: 13. This CDR3 spans 14 amino acids. Per germline, CDR1 SQVTM and CDR2 ANQGSEA. CDR3 sequence (DNA): TGCAGCGTTGGGGTTAGCGGGTCTTCGCGGGAGCAGTTCTTC. Encoded protein: CSVGVSGSSREQFF.

The V and J genes are TRBV2 and TRBJ2-7, with 8 positions matching TRBD1. The CDR3 totals 15 residues. Germline loops: CDR1 SNHLY, CDR2 FYNNEI. V gave up 9 bases and J gave up 7 bases; unmatched junction bases: 17. The CDR3 coding sequence is TGTGCCAGTATAACTCCGGGACAGGACAGGAGAGAGCAGTACTTC. Amino acids: CASITPGQDRREQYF.

The sample holds one count of this clonotype. The chain has TRBV12-3 or TRBV12-4 and TRBJ1-4; 7 nucleotides align to TRBD1. V gave up 10 bases and J gave up 8 bases; unmatched junction bases: 10. The CDR3 consists of 13 residues. CDR3 DNA sequence: TGTGCCACCGTAAGACAGGGCGACGAAAAACTGTTTTTT. Translation gives CATVRQGDEKLFF.

This chain links TRBV27 with TRBJ2-5; unclear D gene. Trimming removed 7 bases at V and 3 bases at J, with 12 bases between. Germline-derived CDR1 and CDR2 are MNHEY and SMNVEV (reference sequence). The CDR3 extends over 13 amino acids. The CDR3 region is CASMPKGKETQYF. CDR3 DNA: TGTGCCAGCATGCCGAAAGGGAAAGAGACCCAGTACTTC.

The rearrangement uses TRBV29-1 and TRBJ2-6, with D perhaps given as TRBD1 or TRBD2 (6 bases each). Germline CDR1 is SQVTM and CDR2 is ANQGSEA. V gave up 4 bases and J gave up 0 bases, with 13 bases separating them. The CDR3 has 16 amino acids. This chain's CDR3 is CSVGGAWSSGANVLTF. CDR3 bases: TGCAGCGTTGGGGGGGCGTGGAGCTCTGGGGCCAACGTCCTGACTTTC.

This clonotype has just a few counts. The rearrangement links TRBV6-5 to TRBJ1-5, with D possibly being TRBD1 (6 bases). Germline CDR1 and CDR2: MNHEY and SVGAGI. V lost 0 bases and J lost 2, with 11 bases in between. This CDR3 is built from 16 residues. CDR3 region: CASSYSPGDGNQPQHF. The DNA of the CDR3 is TGTGCCAGCAGTTACTCGCCAGGGGACGGCAATCAGCCCCAGCATTTT.

This clonotype was recorded once. A much larger clone sits a single nucleotide away, making a read error possible. This chain uses TRBV9 with TRBJ1-2; no reliable D call. The length of the CDR3 is 14 residues. Germline loops: CDR1 SGDLS, CDR2 YYNGEE. Trimming shortened V by 0 bases and J by 4 bases, and 10 bases separated the two germline ends. In DNA form, the CDR3 reads TGTGCCAGCAGCGTAGGGCGGAACTGCTATGGCTACACCTTC. It encodes CASSVGRNCYGYTF.